The following is a TCR beta chain sequence with its context. The cohort comprised adults aged 18 to 89 years residing in 24 US areas. CDR3 length: 17 residues. CDR1 and CDR2 from the germline V gene are ENHRY and SYGVKD. V shed 7 bases and J 0 bases; nucleotides not matched to a gene: 13. In the original processing: Researchers report that nucleated cell counts were estimated from reference gene primer amplification. Data came from immunoSEQ multiplex PCR; TCRdb stores just in-frame clones and leaves some out. V and J calls and clone size come straight from that table; D and trimming were deduced from the DNA. This table has 300,000 to 400,000 clones, 85% to 90% appearing once. The data are from a study of blood T cell repertoires in COVID-19. Turning to the study itself: T cells, B-cell-depleted T cells, or PBMCs supplied cDNA or gDNA.

This clonotype was obtained from a woman aged 25 to 45 with acute COVID-19. The J gene is TRBJ1-2, the V gene TRBV10-3; TRBD1 matches 8 bases. Sequenced material: PBMCs or T cells enriched from blood (not recorded which). The CDR3 protein is CAITPGQGLQANYGYTF. CDR3 coding DNA: TGTGCCATCACCCCAGGACAGGGACTACAAGCTAACTATGGCTACACCTTC.